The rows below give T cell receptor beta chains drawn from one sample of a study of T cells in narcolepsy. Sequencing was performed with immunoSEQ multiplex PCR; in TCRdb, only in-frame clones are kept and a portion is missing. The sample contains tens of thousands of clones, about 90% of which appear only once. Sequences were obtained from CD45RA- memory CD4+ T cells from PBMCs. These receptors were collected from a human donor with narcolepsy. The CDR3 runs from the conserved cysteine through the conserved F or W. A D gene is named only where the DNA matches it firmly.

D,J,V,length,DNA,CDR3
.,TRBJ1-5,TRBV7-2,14,TGTGCCAGCAGCTTAGCTCAGGGGCGGCAGCCCCAGCATTTT,CASSLAQGRQPQHF
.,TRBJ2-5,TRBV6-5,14,TGTGCCAGCAGTTACTCTGGGGGCGGGGAGACCCAGTACTTC,CASSYSGGGETQYF
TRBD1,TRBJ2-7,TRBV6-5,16,TGTGCCAGCAGTTACTCTAGGGACAGGGGCAATTACGAGCAGTACTTC,CASSYSRDRGNYEQYF
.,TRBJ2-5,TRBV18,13,TGTGCCAGCTCACAGGCAGCCGGGGAGACCCAGTACTTC,CASSQAAGETQYF
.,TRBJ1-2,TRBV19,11,TGTGCCAGTTTCGACTGGTATGGCTACACCTTC,CASFDWYGYTF
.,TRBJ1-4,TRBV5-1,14,TGCGCCAGCAGCCAGGACCCTGGAGGGGAAAAACTGTTTTTT,CASSQDPGGEKLFF
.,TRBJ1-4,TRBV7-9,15,TGTGCCAGCAGCTATTTGGGAGGTGGTAATGAAAAACTGTTTTTT,CASSYLGGGNEKLFF
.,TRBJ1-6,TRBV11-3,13,TGTGCCAGCAGCCTGGGAGGGCGGTATCCCCTCCACTTT,CASSLGGRYPLHF
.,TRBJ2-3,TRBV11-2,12,TGTGCCAGCACTCCTGAGCAGGATACGCAGTATTTT,CASTPEQDTQYF
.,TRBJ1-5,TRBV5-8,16,TGTGCCAGCAGCTTGAGTAGAGACCATAGCAATCAGCCCCAGCATTTT,CASSLSRDHSNQPQHF
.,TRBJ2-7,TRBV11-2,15,TGTGCCAGCAGCAGCTGGGGGCGCAGCTCCTACGAGCAGTACTTC,CASSSWGRSSYEQYF
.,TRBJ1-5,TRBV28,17,TGTGCCAGCAGTTTGAGGAACAGGGCGAATAGCAATCAGCCCCAGCATTTT,CASSLRNRANSNQPQHF
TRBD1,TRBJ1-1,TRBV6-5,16,TGTGCCAGCAGTTACGGGGACAGGGGGCGGAGGTCTGAAGCTTTCTTT,CASSYGDRGRRSEAFF
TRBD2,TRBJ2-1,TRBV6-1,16,TGTGCCAGCAGTGAATTTCCGGGACTAGAATACAATGAGCAGTTCTTC,CASSEFPGLEYNEQFF
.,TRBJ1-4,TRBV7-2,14,TGTGCCAGCAGCCGCGGGGGGGGCGATGAAAAACTGTTTTTT,CASSRGGGDEKLFF
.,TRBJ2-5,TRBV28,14,TGTGCCAGCAGGAGGGGTGACCACCAAGAGACCCAGTACTTC,CASRRGDHQETQYF
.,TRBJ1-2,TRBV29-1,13,TGCAGCGTTACTTCCCAGGGGAACTATGGCTACACCTTC,CSVTSQGNYGYTF
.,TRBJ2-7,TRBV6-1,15,TGTGCCAGCAGTGGTTGGACTAAAGCCCCATACGAGCAGTACTTC,CASSGWTKAPYEQYF
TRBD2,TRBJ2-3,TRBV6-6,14,TGTGCCAGCAAGAAGCGGGAGCAGGCAGATACGCAGTATTTT,CASKKREQADTQYF
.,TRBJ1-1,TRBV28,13,TGTGCCAGCATGATAGGGTTCAACACTGAAGCTTTCTTT,CASMIGFNTEAFF
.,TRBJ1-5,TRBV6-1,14,TGTGCCAGCACCGTTTCCGGGGGAGAACAGCCCCAGCATTTT,CASTVSGGEQPQHF
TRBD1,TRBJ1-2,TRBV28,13,TGTGCCACCCGGACAGGGGGTTTCTATGGCTACACCTTC,CATRTGGFYGYTF
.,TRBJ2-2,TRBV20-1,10,TGCAGTGCGATTGCCGGGGAGCTGTTTTTT,CSAIAGELFF
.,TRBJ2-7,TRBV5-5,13,TGTGCCAGCAGCTCGACAGGCTCCTACGAGCAGTACTTC,CASSSTGSYEQYF
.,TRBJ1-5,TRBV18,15,.,CASSPAFGNGQPQHF